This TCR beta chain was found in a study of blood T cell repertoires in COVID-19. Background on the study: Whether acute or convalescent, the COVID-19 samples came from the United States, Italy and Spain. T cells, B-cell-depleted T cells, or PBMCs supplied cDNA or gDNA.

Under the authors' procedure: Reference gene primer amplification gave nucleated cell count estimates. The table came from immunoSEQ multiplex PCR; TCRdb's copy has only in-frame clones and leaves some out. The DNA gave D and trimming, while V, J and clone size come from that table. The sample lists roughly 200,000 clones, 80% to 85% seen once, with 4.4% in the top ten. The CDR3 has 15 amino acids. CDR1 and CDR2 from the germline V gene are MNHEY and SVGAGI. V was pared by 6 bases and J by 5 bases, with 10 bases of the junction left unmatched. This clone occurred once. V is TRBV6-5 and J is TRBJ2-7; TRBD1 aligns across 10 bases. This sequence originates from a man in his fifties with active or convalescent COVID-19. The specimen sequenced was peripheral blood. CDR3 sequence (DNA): TGTGCCAGCAGCATAACCGGGACAGGGGTCGACGAGCAGTACTTC. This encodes CASSITGTGVDEQYF.